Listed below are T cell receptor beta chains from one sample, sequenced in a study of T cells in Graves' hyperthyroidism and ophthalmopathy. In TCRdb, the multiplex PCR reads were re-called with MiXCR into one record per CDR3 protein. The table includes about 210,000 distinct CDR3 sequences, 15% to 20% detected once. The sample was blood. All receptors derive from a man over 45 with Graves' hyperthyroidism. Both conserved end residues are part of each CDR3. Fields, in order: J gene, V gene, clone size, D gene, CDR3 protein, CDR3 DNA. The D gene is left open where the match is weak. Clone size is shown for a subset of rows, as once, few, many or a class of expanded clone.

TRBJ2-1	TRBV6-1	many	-	CASASSRGYGVSYNEQFF	TGTGCCAGCGCCTCATCGCGAGGGTATGGGGTGTCCTACAATGAGCAGTTCTTC
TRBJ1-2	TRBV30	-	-	CVGVSGGYTF	TGTGTTGGAGTTTCAGGCGGCTACACCTTC
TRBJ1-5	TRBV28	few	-	CASSLSSGGRRKPQHF	TGTGCCAGCAGTTTATCCTCTGGGGGCCGTCGGAAGCCCCAGCATTTT
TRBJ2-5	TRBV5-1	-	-	CASSFGEGVETQYF	TGCGCCAGCAGCTTTGGAGAGGGGGTTGAGACCCAGTACTTC
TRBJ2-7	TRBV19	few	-	CASSNRQVGHEQYF	TGTGCCAGTAGTAACAGACAGGTCGGACACGAGCAGTACTTC
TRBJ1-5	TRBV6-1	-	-	CASTDAPGQPQHF	TGTGCCAGCACTGACGCTCCGGGACAGCCCCAGCATTTT
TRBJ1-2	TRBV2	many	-	CASSESNYGYTF	TGTGCCAGCAGTGAGTCTAACTATGGCTACACCTTC
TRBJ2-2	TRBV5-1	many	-	CASSLVAGSAGELFF	TGCGCCAGCAGCTTGGTGGCAGGTTCTGCCGGGGAGCTGTTTTTT
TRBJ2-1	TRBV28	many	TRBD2	CASSPPAGLAGVSYNEQFF	TGTGCCAGCAGTCCCCCGGCTGGACTAGCGGGAGTGTCCTACAATGAGCAGTTCTTC
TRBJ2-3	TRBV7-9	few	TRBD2	CASSPTSGRVTDTQYF	TGTGCCAGCAGTCCGACTAGCGGGAGGGTCACAGATACGCAGTATTTT
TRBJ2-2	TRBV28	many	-	CASSWMAGTGELFF	TGTGCCAGCAGTTGGATGGCTGGGACCGGGGAGCTGTTTTTT
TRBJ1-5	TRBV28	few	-	CASLSGGTGQPQHF	TGTGCCAGCCTCAGCGGAGGGACGGGGCAGCCCCAGCATTTT
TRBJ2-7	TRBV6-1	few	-	CASSLRTARGESYEQYF	TGTGCCAGCAGTTTAAGGACAGCCAGGGGGGAGTCCTACGAGCAGTACTTC
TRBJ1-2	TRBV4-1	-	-	CASSLTWRPGYGYTF	TGCGCCAGCAGCCTCACCTGGAGGCCAGGCTATGGCTACACCTTC
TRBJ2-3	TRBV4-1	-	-	CASSHILRQPRTDTQYF	TGCGCCAGCAGCCATATATTGAGACAGCCCCGCACAGATACGCAGTATTTT
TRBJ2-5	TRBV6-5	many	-	CASSYSTPLGAGTQYF	TGTGCCAGCAGTTACTCTACCCCCCTAGGGGCCGGGACCCAGTACTTC
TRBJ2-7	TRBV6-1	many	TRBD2	CASSELLAGPLTSYEQYF	TGTGCCAGCAGTGAGTTGCTAGCGGGACCGCTTACCTCCTACGAGCAGTACTTC
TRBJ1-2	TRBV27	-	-	CASSPPGGIDGYTF	TGTGCCAGCAGTCCCCCGGGGGGTATAGATGGCTACACCTTC
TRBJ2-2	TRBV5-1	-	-	CASSRGTDSRVTGELFF	TGCGCCAGCAGCCGGGGGACAGACAGCCGCGTCACCGGGGAGCTGTTTTTT
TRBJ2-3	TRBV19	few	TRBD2	CASSRGLAGGSTDTQYF	TGTGCCAGTAGTAGGGGACTAGCGGGAGGAAGCACAGATACGCAGTATTTT
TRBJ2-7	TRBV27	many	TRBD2	CASSPMGLAGHYEQYF	TGTGCCAGCAGTCCTATGGGACTAGCGGGACACTACGAGCAGTACTTC
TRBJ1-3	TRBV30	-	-	CAWRQAAGNTIYF	TGTGCCTGGAGGCAGGCGGCTGGAAACACCATATATTTT
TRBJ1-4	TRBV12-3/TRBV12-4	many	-	CASSFVSEKLFF	TGTGCCAGCAGTTTTGTTAGTGAAAAACTGTTTTTT
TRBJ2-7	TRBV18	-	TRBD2	CASSPPSWPSGPYEQYF	TGTGCCAGCTCACCACCGTCTTGGCCTAGCGGACCCTACGAGCAGTACTTC
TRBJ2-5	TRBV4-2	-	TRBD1	CASSQDRNRGQGETQYF	TGTGCCAGCAGCCAAGATAGGAACAGGGGGCAAGGAGAGACCCAGTACTTC
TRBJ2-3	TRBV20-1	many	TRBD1	CSARDTGGITDTQYF	TGCAGTGCTAGAGATACAGGGGGCATCACAGATACGCAGTATTTT
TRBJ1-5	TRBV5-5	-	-	CASSLSPPGQPQHF	TGTGCCAGCAGCTTAAGCCCGCCCGGGCAGCCCCAGCATTTT
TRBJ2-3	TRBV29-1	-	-	CSVETGTGPDTQYF	TGCAGCGTTGAAACAGGGACGGGCCCAGATACGCAGTATTTT
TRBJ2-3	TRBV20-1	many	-	CSAIVPRLEWDTQYF	TGCAGTGCTATAGTGCCGCGGTTAGAATGGGATACGCAGTATTTT
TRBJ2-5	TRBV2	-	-	CASRQQGGGETQYF	TGTGCCAGCAGGCAACAGGGCGGTGGAGAGACCCAGTACTTC
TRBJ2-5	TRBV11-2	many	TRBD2	CASSPGTSGPQETQYF	TGTGCCAGCAGCCCCGGGACTAGCGGCCCTCAAGAGACCCAGTACTTC
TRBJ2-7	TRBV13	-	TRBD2	CGSSRTGGYEQYF	TGTGGCAGCAGTCGGACGGGGGGCTACGAGCAGTACTTC
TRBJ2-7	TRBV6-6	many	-	CASSYSNGGGESYEQYF	TGTGCCAGCAGTTACTCGAATGGGGGAGGAGAGTCCTACGAGCAGTACTTC
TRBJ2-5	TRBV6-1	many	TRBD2	CASSEAVRWSGRLQETQYF	TGTGCCAGCAGTGAAGCGGTCCGGTGGAGCGGGAGACTCCAAGAGACCCAGTACTTC
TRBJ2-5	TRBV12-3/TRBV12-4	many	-	CASSEGADRETQYF	TGTGCCAGCAGTGAGGGAGCGGACCGGGAGACCCAGTACTTC
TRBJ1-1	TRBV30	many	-	CAWSGLGGRTEAFF	TGTGCCTGGAGTGGCCTCGGGGGGAGGACTGAAGCTTTCTTT
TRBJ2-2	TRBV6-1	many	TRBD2	CASSRSGLAGPANTGELFF	TGTGCCAGCAGTCGCTCGGGACTAGCGGGACCCGCGAACACCGGGGAGCTGTTTTTT
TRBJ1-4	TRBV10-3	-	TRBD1	CATGDSTNEKLFF	TGTGCCACCGGGGACAGTACTAATGAAAAACTGTTTTTT
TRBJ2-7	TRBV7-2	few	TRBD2	CASSLASGLRSYEQYF	TGTGCCAGCAGCTTAGCTAGCGGGTTAAGATCCTACGAGCAGTACTTC
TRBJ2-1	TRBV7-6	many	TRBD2	CASSARTSGTYNEQFF	TGTGCCAGCAGCGCCAGGACTAGCGGAACCTACAATGAGCAGTTCTTC
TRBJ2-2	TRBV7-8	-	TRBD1	CASSAGTGFSGELFF	TGTGCCAGCAGTGCCGGGACAGGGTTTTCGGGGGAGCTGTTTTTT
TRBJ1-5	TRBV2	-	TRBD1	CATRPGTGPFKQPQHF	TGTGCCACAAGACCCGGGACAGGGCCCTTCAAACAGCCCCAGCATTTT
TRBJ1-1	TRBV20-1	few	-	CSARDWRVNTEAFF	TGCAGTGCTAGAGACTGGAGGGTGAACACTGAAGCTTTCTTT